Listed below are T cell receptor beta chains from one sample, sequenced in a study of T cells in Graves' hyperthyroidism and ophthalmopathy. MiXCR, run by TCRdb on the multiplex PCR reads, gives a single entry per CDR3 protein. The sample lists 250,000 to 400,000 distinct CDR3 sequences; around 15% were seen once. Sample: blood. The receptors were sampled from a middle-aged woman with Graves' ophthalmopathy. The CDR3 runs from the conserved cysteine through the conserved F or W. D genes are given only for firm matches. Clone size is stated in some rows and not others, as once, few, many or a class when expanded.

D gene: TRBD1; clone size: many; J gene: TRBJ1-6; V gene: TRBV27; CDR3 protein: CASRTGANSPLHF; CDR3 DNA: TGTGCCAGCAGGACAGGGGCGAATTCACCCCTCCACTTT
D gene: -; clone size: few; J gene: TRBJ2-4; V gene: TRBV5-1; CDR3 protein: CASSLGNWGDVQYF; CDR3 DNA: TGCGCCAGCAGCTTGGGGAACTGGGGGGACGTTCAGTACTTC
D gene: -; clone size: many; J gene: TRBJ2-7; V gene: TRBV29-1; CDR3 protein: CSARTQSSYEQYF; CDR3 DNA: TGCAGCGCCCGGACCCAGAGCTCCTACGAGCAGTACTTC
D gene: -; clone size: many; J gene: TRBJ1-5; V gene: TRBV7-9; CDR3 protein: CASSFGEGPQHF; CDR3 DNA: TGTGCCAGCAGCTTCGGTGAGGGGCCCCAGCATTTT
D gene: -; clone size: many; J gene: TRBJ1-1; V gene: TRBV18; CDR3 protein: CASSPVSQGNTEAFF; CDR3 DNA: TGTGCCAGCTCACCCGTATCCCAGGGGAACACTGAAGCTTTCTTT
D gene: -; clone size: many; J gene: TRBJ2-7; V gene: TRBV7-9; CDR3 protein: CASSLDADSYEQYF; CDR3 DNA: TGTGCCAGCAGCTTAGACGCGGACTCCTACGAGCAGTACTTC
D gene: TRBD2; clone size: -; J gene: TRBJ2-1; V gene: TRBV5-1; CDR3 protein: CASSLASGNEQFF; CDR3 DNA: TGCGCCAGCAGCTTGGCTAGCGGGAATGAGCAGTTCTTC
D gene: TRBD1; clone size: few; J gene: TRBJ2-4; V gene: TRBV9; CDR3 protein: CASSVGGQGNIQYF; CDR3 DNA: TGTGCCAGCAGCGTAGGCGGACAGGGAAACATTCAGTACTTC
D gene: -; clone size: many; J gene: TRBJ1-6; V gene: TRBV7-9; CDR3 protein: CASSFSDSPLHF; CDR3 DNA: TGTGCCAGCAGCTTTTCGGATTCACCCCTCCACTTT
D gene: -; clone size: many; J gene: TRBJ1-5; V gene: TRBV12-3/TRBV12-4; CDR3 protein: CASSVGRSSTQPQHF; CDR3 DNA: TGTGCCAGCAGTGTAGGACGGAGTAGCACTCAGCCCCAGCATTTT
D gene: -; clone size: few; J gene: TRBJ2-2; V gene: TRBV7-8; CDR3 protein: CASSIMNTGELFF; CDR3 DNA: TGTGCCAGCAGCATAATGAACACCGGGGAGCTGTTTTTT
D gene: -; clone size: few; J gene: TRBJ2-7; V gene: TRBV10-1; CDR3 protein: CASSEGAEQYF; CDR3 DNA: TGCGCCAGCAGTGAGGGTGCCGAGCAGTACTTC
D gene: -; clone size: -; J gene: TRBJ1-2; V gene: TRBV6-5; CDR3 protein: CASIYKGGTDGYTF; CDR3 DNA: TGTGCCAGCATTTATAAAGGTGGGACCGATGGCTACACCTTC
D gene: TRBD2; clone size: many; J gene: TRBJ2-7; V gene: TRBV29-1; CDR3 protein: CSVAVAGGPYEQYF; CDR3 DNA: TGCAGCGTTGCGGTAGCGGGAGGGCCTTACGAGCAGTACTTC
D gene: TRBD1; clone size: -; J gene: TRBJ2-3; V gene: TRBV2; CDR3 protein: CASTIDRGRADTQYF; CDR3 DNA: TGTGCCAGCACTATCGACAGGGGAAGAGCAGATACGCAGTATTTT
D gene: TRBD1; clone size: many; J gene: TRBJ2-7; V gene: TRBV6-1; CDR3 protein: CASRYDRGSHEQYF; CDR3 DNA: TGTGCCAGCAGATACGACAGGGGTAGCCACGAGCAGTACTTC
D gene: TRBD1; clone size: -; J gene: TRBJ1-2; V gene: TRBV4-1; CDR3 protein: CASSRDRGTGYTF; CDR3 DNA: TGCGCCAGCAGCCGCGACAGGGGCACTGGCTACACCTTC
D gene: -; clone size: many; J gene: TRBJ2-5; V gene: TRBV2; CDR3 protein: CASSDLGRETQYF; CDR3 DNA: TGTGCCAGCAGTGACTTAGGGCGGGAGACCCAGTACTTC
D gene: TRBD2; clone size: many; J gene: TRBJ2-1; V gene: TRBV12-3/TRBV12-4; CDR3 protein: CASSLRTSGASYNEQFF; CDR3 DNA: TGTGCCAGCAGCCTACGGACTAGCGGCGCCTCCTACAATGAGCAGTTCTTC
D gene: -; clone size: many; J gene: TRBJ1-4; V gene: TRBV2; CDR3 protein: CASSPGPLQEKLFF; CDR3 DNA: TGTGCCAGCAGTCCGGGACCGTTACAGGAAAAACTGTTTTTT
D gene: TRBD2; clone size: many; J gene: TRBJ2-7; V gene: TRBV6-1; CDR3 protein: CASTHSGSYEQYF; CDR3 DNA: TGTGCCAGCACCCATAGCGGGAGCTACGAGCAGTACTTC
D gene: -; clone size: -; J gene: TRBJ2-2; V gene: TRBV13; CDR3 protein: CASSFPGTTNTGELFF; CDR3 DNA: TGTGCCAGCAGCTTTCCCGGGACAACGAACACCGGGGAGCTGTTTTTT
D gene: -; clone size: many; J gene: TRBJ1-6; V gene: TRBV2; CDR3 protein: CASSDTDYNSPLHF; CDR3 DNA: TGTGCCAGCAGCGATACAGATTATAATTCACCCCTCCACTTT
D gene: TRBD2; clone size: many; J gene: TRBJ2-3; V gene: TRBV29-1; CDR3 protein: CSVGGRLHTDTQYF; CDR3 DNA: TGCAGCGTTGGCGGGAGACTCCACACAGATACGCAGTATTTT
D gene: -; clone size: many; J gene: TRBJ1-5; V gene: TRBV19; CDR3 protein: CASRRGADQPQHF; CDR3 DNA: TGTGCCAGTAGGAGGGGGGCGGATCAGCCCCAGCATTTT
D gene: TRBD1; clone size: once; J gene: TRBJ2-3; V gene: TRBV10-3; CDR3 protein: CAISGQGATDTQYF; CDR3 DNA: TGTGCCATCAGTGGACAGGGGGCCACAGATACGCAGTATTTT
D gene: -; clone size: many; J gene: TRBJ2-5; V gene: TRBV12-3/TRBV12-4; CDR3 protein: CASSSHLLRGPQETQYF; CDR3 DNA: TGTGCCAGCAGTTCACATCTTCTACGGGGGCCACAAGAGACCCAGTACTTC
D gene: TRBD1; clone size: few; J gene: TRBJ1-3; V gene: TRBV10-1; CDR3 protein: CASSSPIPQGAASGNTIYF; CDR3 DNA: TGCGCCAGCAGTTCTCCTATACCCCAGGGGGCCGCTTCTGGAAACACCATATATTTT
D gene: -; clone size: few; J gene: TRBJ2-1; V gene: TRBV12-3/TRBV12-4; CDR3 protein: CASTFPPASSYNEQFF; CDR3 DNA: TGTGCCAGCACCTTCCCCCCCGCCAGCTCCTACAATGAGCAGTTCTTC
D gene: TRBD2; clone size: many; J gene: TRBJ2-7; V gene: TRBV7-2; CDR3 protein: CASSFWTSGSPAYEQYF; CDR3 DNA: TGTGCCAGCAGCTTTTGGACTAGCGGGAGCCCGGCCTACGAGCAGTACTTC
D gene: TRBD1; clone size: -; J gene: TRBJ2-1; V gene: TRBV5-4; CDR3 protein: CASSFRGRINEQFF; CDR3 DNA: TGTGCCAGCAGCTTCAGGGGGCGAATCAATGAGCAGTTCTTC
D gene: TRBD2; clone size: many; J gene: TRBJ2-1; V gene: TRBV28; CDR3 protein: CASSFASGSNEQFF; CDR3 DNA: TGTGCCAGCAGTTTCGCTAGCGGGAGCAATGAGCAGTTCTTC
D gene: -; clone size: few; J gene: TRBJ2-7; V gene: TRBV10-3; CDR3 protein: CAISDGQTNSYEQYF; CDR3 DNA: TGTGCCATCAGTGATGGGCAGACCAACTCCTACGAGCAGTACTTC
D gene: -; clone size: once; J gene: TRBJ2-2; V gene: TRBV12-3/TRBV12-4; CDR3 protein: CASIPRLVVRAPGELFF; CDR3 DNA: TGTGCCAGCATTCCCCGTCTTGTTGTGAGGGCCCCCGGGGAGCTGTTTTTT
D gene: -; clone size: few; J gene: TRBJ1-6; V gene: TRBV2; CDR3 protein: CASSEERQANSPLHF; CDR3 DNA: TGTGCCAGCAGTGAAGAACGGCAGGCTAATTCACCCCTCCACTTT
D gene: -; clone size: -; J gene: TRBJ2-1; V gene: TRBV18; CDR3 protein: CASSSIPTLSSYNEQFF; CDR3 DNA: TGTGCCAGCTCTAGCATTCCGACTCTGAGCTCCTACAATGAGCAGTTCTTC
D gene: -; clone size: many; J gene: TRBJ1-5; V gene: TRBV20-1; CDR3 protein: CSASSVNSNQPQHF; CDR3 DNA: TGCAGTGCTAGTTCGGTTAATAGCAATCAGCCCCAGCATTTT
D gene: TRBD2; clone size: few; J gene: TRBJ2-3; V gene: TRBV4-1; CDR3 protein: CASSQEVGGRANTDTQYF; CDR3 DNA: TGCGCCAGCAGCCAAGAGGTAGGCGGGAGGGCCAACACAGATACGCAGTATTTT
D gene: TRBD1; clone size: many; J gene: TRBJ2-1; V gene: TRBV28; CDR3 protein: CASSSLTRQGALGNEQFF; CDR3 DNA: TGTGCCAGCAGTTCCCTTACTCGACAGGGGGCGCTAGGGAATGAGCAGTTCTTC
D gene: TRBD1; clone size: many; J gene: TRBJ1-5; V gene: TRBV7-8; CDR3 protein: CASSSRDRNQPQHF; CDR3 DNA: TGTGCCAGCAGCTCCAGGGACAGGAATCAGCCCCAGCATTTT
D gene: -; clone size: many; J gene: TRBJ2-7; V gene: TRBV2; CDR3 protein: CARSPGVGYEQYF; CDR3 DNA: TGTGCCAGAAGTCCGGGAGTCGGTTACGAGCAGTACTTC
D gene: -; clone size: -; J gene: TRBJ1-6; V gene: TRBV6-5; CDR3 protein: CASSYSNEQQGSPLHF; CDR3 DNA: TGTGCCAGCAGTTACTCGAATGAACAGCAGGGTTCACCCCTCCACTTT
D gene: -; clone size: -; J gene: TRBJ2-7; V gene: TRBV5-1; CDR3 protein: CASSLRFGTEQYF; CDR3 DNA: TGCGCCAGCAGCCTTCGTTTTGGTACCGAGCAGTACTTC
D gene: -; clone size: -; J gene: TRBJ2-5; V gene: TRBV29-1; CDR3 protein: CSVVIGETQYF; CDR3 DNA: TGCAGCGTTGTCATCGGAGAGACCCAGTACTTC
D gene: -; clone size: -; J gene: TRBJ1-1; V gene: TRBV20-1; CDR3 protein: CSVTEGGMGEAFF; CDR3 DNA: TGCAGTGTCACGGAGGGAGGGATGGGTGAAGCTTTCTTT
D gene: -; clone size: many; J gene: TRBJ2-3; V gene: TRBV7-2; CDR3 protein: CASSTRQTAPTSTDTQYF; CDR3 DNA: TGTGCCAGCAGCACCCGACAGACAGCCCCCACCTCCACAGATACGCAGTATTTT